This is a list of T cell receptor beta chains from one sample in a study of T cell changes during pregnancy in multiple sclerosis. Using immunoSEQ multiplex PCR, the repertoire was profiled, and TCRdb retains in-frame clones only, with some absent. This sample has more than 40,000 clones; roughly 90% occur once, and the top ten carry 1.4% to 1.5%. Sample: peripheral blood, taken in the first trimester of pregnancy. These receptors were collected from a female donor in good health, enrolled as a control in a pregnancy study. Both conserved end residues are part of each CDR3. D genes are given only for firm matches. Size is omitted from some rows. Given values are once, few, many or a class for expanded clones.

D gene	V gene	J gene	clone size	CDR3 DNA	CDR3 protein
TRBD2	TRBV18	TRBJ2-7	-	TGTGCCAGCTCCGGCGGGAGGTTCTACGAGCAGTACTTC	CASSGGRFYEQYF
TRBD2	TRBV19	TRBJ2-5	-	TGTGCCAGTAGTCGGGCGGGAGGGCCGGAGACCCAGTACTTC	CASSRAGGPETQYF
TRBD2	TRBV6-4	TRBJ2-1	-	TGTGCCAGCAGTGTTAGCGGGGAAAACAATGAGCAGTTCTTC	CASSVSGENNEQFF
-	TRBV2	TRBJ1-5	-	TGTGCCAGCTCCGGACAAGTCCGAGATCAGCCCCAGCATTTT	CASSGQVRDQPQHF
-	TRBV13	TRBJ2-1	-	TGTGCCAGCAGCCCGAGTTACAATGAGCAGTTCTTC	CASSPSYNEQFF
TRBD1	TRBV6-5	TRBJ1-1	-	TGTGCCAGCAGTCCGCGACAGGGGGGTAAAGCTTTCTTT	CASSPRQGGKAFF
-	TRBV5-8	TRBJ2-3	-	TGTGCCAGCAGCATCTACCTCGGGGGACGGGGGCAGTATTTT	CASSIYLGGRGQYF
TRBD1	TRBV5-6	TRBJ2-7	-	TGTGCCAGCACCTTGCAAGGGACAGCCACCTTGTACGAGCAGTACTTC	CASTLQGTATLYEQYF
TRBD2	TRBV7-9	TRBJ2-7	few	TGTGCCAGCACTCAAACTCGGGGGGTAGGAGGCGAGCAGTACTTC	CASTQTRGVGGEQYF
TRBD1	TRBV7-9	TRBJ1-6	-	TGTGCCAGCAGCTTAGGGACAGGGAATTCACCCCTCCACTTT	CASSLGTGNSPLHF
-	TRBV30	TRBJ2-1	-	TGTGCCTGGACGGAGGTCTTCGGCAATGAGCAGTTCTTC	CAWTEVFGNEQFF
-	TRBV28	TRBJ1-2	once	TGTGCCAGCAGTTTACCAGGGAACTATGGCTACACCTTC	CASSLPGNYGYTF
-	TRBV5-4	TRBJ2-5	-	TGTGCCAGCAGCTATCGGCCACCGGGAGAGACCCAGTACTTC	CASSYRPPGETQYF
-	TRBV5-1	TRBJ2-7	-	TGCGCCAGCAGCCCCGGGGTGAGTCAAGTACTCTACGAGCAGTACTTC	CASSPGVSQVLYEQYF
TRBD1	TRBV6-1	TRBJ2-5	-	TGTGCCAGCAGTGAATTGCGGGACAGGGGCGTAGAGACCCAGTACTTC	CASSELRDRGVETQYF
-	TRBV7-2	TRBJ2-5	-	TGTGCCAGCAGCTTACGGGGGGCGGAGGAGACCCAGTACTTC	CASSLRGAEETQYF
-	TRBV6-5	TRBJ1-2	once	TGTGCCAGCAGGCCGGGAGGTAACTATGGCTACACCTTC	CASRPGGNYGYTF
-	TRBV25-1	TRBJ1-1	-	TGTGCCAGCAGTGACCCTGGAGGGAGCACTGAAGCTTTCTTT	CASSDPGGSTEAFF
TRBD2	TRBV13	TRBJ2-3	-	TGTGCCAGCAGCTTAGCGGGAGGGAGCGAGAGATCTAGCACAGATACGCAGTATTTT	CASSLAGGSERSSTDTQYF
TRBD2	TRBV27	TRBJ2-2	-	TGTGCCAGCAGTTTATTAACTAGCGGGAGCCCCACCGGGGAGCTGTTTTTT	CASSLLTSGSPTGELFF
-	TRBV28	TRBJ2-7	-	TGTGCCAGCAGTGTCGAGGGTGGCGCTGTAATGGAGCAGTACTTC	CASSVEGGAVMEQYF
-	TRBV11-3	TRBJ2-3	-	TGTGCCAGCAGCACCGGGACTCTCAGCACAGATACGCAGTATTTT	CASSTGTLSTDTQYF
-	TRBV28	TRBJ2-1	-	TGTGCCAGCAGCTATCAGCGGGCGCACAATGAGCAGTTCTTC	CASSYQRAHNEQFF
-	TRBV7-2	TRBJ1-2	-	TGTGCCAGCAGCCGTCTTGGACAAATTTATGGCTACACCTTC	CASSRLGQIYGYTF
-	TRBV7-2	TRBJ2-3	-	TGTGCCAGCAGCTCGTACCGGGACGGGGGAACAGATACGCAGTATTTT	CASSSYRDGGTDTQYF
-	TRBV7-2	TRBJ2-3	once	TGTGCCAGCAGCTACTCACAGGGAAACACAGATACGCAGTATTTT	CASSYSQGNTDTQYF
-	TRBV4-2	TRBJ2-2	once	TGTGCCAGCAGCCTAGAGGGGTCCGCAGGGGGGACCGGGGAGCTGTTTTTT	CASSLEGSAGGTGELFF
-	TRBV30	TRBJ1-1	-	TGTGCCTGGGCCGAGCTCCCCACGAAGAACACTGAAGCTTTCTTT	CAWAELPTKNTEAFF
TRBD2	TRBV4-1	TRBJ2-3	-	TGCGCCAGCAGCCAAGATGGGGGACTAGTATTGGGAACTACAGATACGCAGTATTTT	CASSQDGGLVLGTTDTQYF
-	TRBV18	TRBJ2-1	-	TGTGCCAGCTCACCCTCGGGGGTAGCGGACAATGAGCAGTTCTTC	CASSPSGVADNEQFF
TRBD2	TRBV4-3	TRBJ2-5	-	TGCGCCAGCAGCCAAATAGCGGGAGCAGAAGGGGAGACCCAGTACTTC	CASSQIAGAEGETQYF
TRBD1	TRBV19	TRBJ1-2	few	TGTGCCAGTAGTAGCGGACAGGGCTATGGCTACACCTTC	CASSSGQGYGYTF
TRBD1	TRBV5-1	TRBJ1-4	-	TGCGCCAGCAGCGGGACAGGGGTTTCTAATGAAAAACTGTTTTTT	CASSGTGVSNEKLFF
-	TRBV19	TRBJ1-3	-	TGTGCCAGTAGTAGCCAACCACAGAACACCATATATTTT	CASSSQPQNTIYF
-	TRBV7-2	TRBJ2-2	-	TGTGCCAGCAGCTTTCATTGGGCCACCGGGGAGCTGTTTTTT	CASSFHWATGELFF
-	TRBV6-6	TRBJ2-1	-	TGTGCCAGCAGCCGGACATACAATGAGCAGTTCTTC	CASSRTYNEQFF
-	TRBV5-5	TRBJ1-1	-	TGTGCCAGCAGCCCTACAGGGTTGGCAGGCACTGAAGCTTTCTTT	CASSPTGLAGTEAFF
-	TRBV15	TRBJ2-1	-	TGTGCCACCAGCCCCTCGAGGGGGTCCTACAATGAGCAGTTCTTC	CATSPSRGSYNEQFF
-	TRBV5-6	TRBJ2-1	once	TGTGCCAGCGCCGGAGTGGGCTACAATGAGCAGTTCTTC	CASAGVGYNEQFF
TRBD1	TRBV14	TRBJ1-2	-	TGTGCCAGCAGCCAAACCAGGGGGTTTGGCTACACCTTC	CASSQTRGFGYTF
-	TRBV5-4	TRBJ1-2	-	TGTGCCAGCAGCTTTGGTCAGTATGGCTACACCTTC	CASSFGQYGYTF
-	TRBV7-9	TRBJ2-3	-	TGTGCCAGCAGCTTAGGGATCTCAGGGGACGCAGATACGCAGTATTTT	CASSLGISGDADTQYF
-	TRBV7-2	TRBJ2-1	-	TGTGCCAGCAGCGCCGGGATCCTTAATGAGCAGTTCTTC	CASSAGILNEQFF
-	TRBV7-2	TRBJ1-5	-	TGTGCCAGCAGCCCCGGGACAATACAGCCCCAGCATTTT	CASSPGTIQPQHF
-	TRBV14	TRBJ1-1	once	TGTGCCAGCAGCCCACTTAAGGCAGGGCAGACTGAAGCTTTCTTT	CASSPLKAGQTEAFF
TRBD1	TRBV11-2	TRBJ2-7	-	TGTGCCAGCAGCTTAGGACCCGGACAGGGCAACGAGCAGTACTTC	CASSLGPGQGNEQYF
TRBD1	TRBV18	TRBJ1-2	once	TGTGCCAGCTCACCGGGACAGAGCTATGGCTACACCTTC	CASSPGQSYGYTF
-	TRBV10-2	TRBJ1-6	-	TGCGCCAGCAGTGACCTGGGGGCAGGTAATTCACCCCTCCACTTT	CASSDLGAGNSPLHF
-	TRBV5-4	TRBJ1-5	-	TGTGCCAGCAGCAGCGGTGTCGGGCAGCCCCAGCATTTT	CASSSGVGQPQHF
-	TRBV5-6	TRBJ1-4	medium-sized	TGTGCCAGCAGCCTCCTTGCAACTAATGAAAAACTGTTTTTT	CASSLLATNEKLFF
-	TRBV29-1	TRBJ2-3	-	TGCAGCGTTGTCGGCACCTCAACTAACACAGATACGCAGTATTTT	CSVVGTSTNTDTQYF
TRBD1	TRBV5-1	TRBJ2-3	-	TGCGCCAGCAGCCCAGGGACAGATAGCGAAGATACGCAGTATTTT	CASSPGTDSEDTQYF
-	TRBV10-3	TRBJ1-3	-	TGTGCCATCGGTAGGAACAGGGCAGAAGGAAACACCATATATTTT	CAIGRNRAEGNTIYF
TRBD2	TRBV29-1	TRBJ2-1	-	TGCAGCGTTGACTTGCGGGGGATAGACAATGAGCAGTTCTTC	CSVDLRGIDNEQFF
TRBD1	TRBV2	TRBJ2-1	once	TGTGCCAGCAGTGGGCAGGGGGCCTACAATGAGCAGTTCTTC	CASSGQGAYNEQFF